A selection of T cell receptor beta chains follows, all from one sample in a study of shared clonotypes between healthy human individuals. Assay used: immunoSEQ multiplex PCR; TCRdb lists only in-frame clones, some missing. The top ten hold 12% of the sample, which has 450,000 to 600,000 clones, less than 80% seen once. The sequencing input was PBMCs. All receptors derive from a woman aged 40-49 years in good health. Some clones in this sample may be carry-over from other donors' samples. CDR3s include the opening cysteine and the closing phenylalanine or tryptophan. Fields, in order: D gene, V gene, clone size, J gene, CDR3 protein, CDR3 DNA. The D gene is left open where the match is weak. Some rows mark clone size as missing; the rest say once, few, many or name a class of expanded clone.

>TRBD2|TRBV18|.|TRBJ2-7
CASSPLSREGITYEQYF
TGTGCCAGCTCACCCCTCTCAAGGGAGGGGATCACCTACGAGCAGTACTTC
>TRBD1|TRBV5-4|.|TRBJ2-3
CASTPRTGSDTQYF
TGTGCCAGCACCCCGCGGACAGGGTCAGATACGCAGTATTTT
>TRBD1|TRBV6-5|.|TRBJ1-2
CASRTQGSPYGYTF
TGTGCCAGCAGGACACAGGGGTCCCCTTATGGCTACACCTTC
>TRBD1|TRBV7-9|.|TRBJ1-2
CASSLDRGLGGYTF
TGTGCCAGCAGCTTAGACAGGGGGCTGGGAGGCTACACCTTC
>TRBD2|TRBV6-4|.|TRBJ2-3
CASGPSGHTDTQYF
TGTGCCAGCGGCCCTAGCGGCCACACAGATACGCAGTATTTT
>TRBD2|TRBV15|.|TRBJ2-7
CATSRVSSGSRYEQYF
TGTGCCACCAGCAGAGTGAGTAGCGGGAGTCGGTACGAGCAGTACTTC
>.|TRBV7-2|.|TRBJ2-4
CASSLDRPRVNIQYF
TGTGCCAGCAGCTTAGATAGGCCCAGGGTTAACATTCAGTACTTC
>.|TRBV7-2|.|TRBJ2-2
CASSFSGNTGELFF
TGTGCCAGCAGCTTCTCCGGAAACACCGGGGAGCTGTTTTTT
>TRBD1|TRBV6-5|.|TRBJ2-5
CASSSRGPETQYF
TGTGCCAGCAGTTCCAGGGGGCCGGAGACCCAGTACTTC
>TRBD2|TRBV7-3|.|TRBJ2-7
CASSRFTREDYEQYF
TGTGCCAGCAGCCGTTTTACACGGGAGGACTACGAGCAGTACTTC
>.|TRBV7-3|.|TRBJ2-5
CASSLTEGGTQYF
TGTGCCAGCAGCTTAACAGAGGGAGGGACCCAGTACTTC
>.|TRBV2|.|TRBJ1-1
CASSPSARGTEAFF
TGTGCCAGCAGTCCTTCCGCGAGGGGCACTGAAGCTTTCTTT
>.|TRBV7-2|.|TRBJ1-4
CASSQDFGLRNEKLFF
TGTGCCAGCAGCCAAGATTTCGGCCTTAGGAATGAAAAACTGTTTTTT
>TRBD1|TRBV19|.|TRBJ1-1
CASSRQGRSTEAFF
TGTGCCAGTAGTCGACAGGGGCGGAGCACTGAAGCTTTCTTT
>.|TRBV5-4|once|TRBJ2-1
CASSLFGGNYNEQFF
TGTGCCAGCAGCTTGTTCGGCGGCAATTACAATGAGCAGTTCTTC
>TRBD1|TRBV7-3|many|TRBJ2-1
CASSLNRGDEQFF
TGTGCCAGCAGCTTGAACAGGGGAGATGAGCAGTTCTTC
>TRBD1|TRBV7-2|.|TRBJ2-7
CASSWDRGGYEQYF
TGTGCCAGCAGCTGGGACAGGGGTGGGTACGAGCAGTACTTC
>.|TRBV7-2|.|TRBJ2-2
CASSTQGVGELFF
TGTGCCAGCAGCACACAGGGTGTCGGGGAGCTGTTTTTT
>.|TRBV4-1|.|TRBJ2-5
CASSPGARQTGETQYF
TGCGCCAGCAGCCCCGGGGCCCGACAGACAGGAGAGACCCAGTACTTC
>TRBD2|TRBV15|.|TRBJ2-2
CATSRDWASGSGFGELFF
TGTGCCACCAGCAGAGATTGGGCTAGCGGGAGTGGATTCGGGGAGCTGTTTTTT
>.|TRBV6-5|.|TRBJ1-3
CASSYATGLSGNTIYF
TGTGCCAGCAGTTACGCCACAGGGCTCTCTGGAAACACCATATATTTT
>TRBD2|TRBV18|.|TRBJ2-1
CASSYVGGSSYNEQFF
TGTGCCAGCTCATACGTGGGCGGGAGCTCCTACAATGAGCAGTTCTTC
>TRBD2|TRBV5-4|.|TRBJ2-1
CASSLPTGGWNEQFF
TGTGCCAGCAGCTTGCCGACGGGAGGGTGGAATGAGCAGTTCTTC
>TRBD1|TRBV7-2|.|TRBJ1-4
CASSLAPTGALNEKLFF
TGTGCCAGCAGCTTAGCGCCCACAGGGGCCCTTAATGAAAAACTGTTTTTT
>.|TRBV7-2|.|TRBJ2-2
CASSPAGWGGELFF
TGTGCCAGCAGCCCAGCCGGGTGGGGCGGGGAGCTGTTTTTT
>.|TRBV14|.|TRBJ2-3
CASSQGGPDTQYF
TGTGCCAGCAGCCAAGGGGGGCCAGATACGCAGTATTTT
>.|TRBV5-1|.|TRBJ2-2
CASTPVYTGELFF
TGCGCCAGCACCCCGGTCTACACCGGGGAGCTGTTTTTT
>.|TRBV5-1|.|TRBJ1-1
CASSGTAGMNTEAFF
TGCGCCAGCAGCGGCACGGCGGGAATGAACACTGAAGCTTTCTTT
>.|TRBV4-1|.|TRBJ2-7
CASSQWWWTSVSVDYEQYF
TGCGCCAGCAGCCAATGGTGGTGGACTTCGGTTTCCGTCGACTACGAGCAGTACTTC
>.|TRBV10-2|many|TRBJ2-3
CASSDGGTTDTQYF
TGCGCCAGCAGTGACGGGGGCACCACAGATACGCAGTATTTT
>TRBD1|TRBV28|.|TRBJ1-5
CASSAVDRDDQPQHF
TGTGCCAGCAGTGCGGTTGACAGGGACGATCAGCCCCAGCATTTT
>.|TRBV6-4|.|TRBJ1-5
CASSDSANQPQHF
TGTGCCAGCAGTGACTCAGCCAATCAGCCCCAGCATTTT
>TRBD1|TRBV27|.|TRBJ1-1
CASRVGGGMNTEAFF
TGTGCCAGCAGGGTAGGGGGCGGGATGAACACTGAAGCTTTCTTT
>TRBD2|TRBV10-3|.|TRBJ2-3
CAIKAGGGNTDTQYF
TGTGCCATCAAGGCCGGGGGGGGGAACACAGATACGCAGTATTTT
>TRBD1|TRBV4-1|.|TRBJ2-2
CASSHPGGTGELFF
TGCGCCAGCAGCCACCCAGGGGGCACCGGGGAGCTGTTTTTT
>.|TRBV6-5|.|TRBJ1-2
CASSYNPPGNYGYTF
TGTGCCAGCAGTTACAACCCCCCAGGGAACTATGGCTACACCTTC
>.|TRBV7-2|few|TRBJ1-2
CASSLEGRYGYTF
TGTGCCAGCAGCTTGGAGGGGCGATATGGCTACACCTTC
>TRBD2|TRBV7-9|.|TRBJ2-5
CASTTGASGRGQETQYF
TGTGCCAGCACGACGGGGGCTAGCGGGAGGGGTCAAGAGACCCAGTACTTC
>.|TRBV11-2|.|TRBJ1-2
CASSLVAGSDYGYTF
TGTGCCAGCAGCTTAGTGGCAGGGAGTGACTATGGCTACACCTTC
>.|TRBV6-1|.|TRBJ2-7
CASSDGFVEQYF
TGTGCCAGCAGCGACGGTTTCGTCGAGCAGTACTTC
>TRBD1|TRBV7-3|.|TRBJ1-1
CASSLGTANTEAFF
TGTGCCAGCAGCTTGGGGACAGCAAACACTGAAGCTTTCTTT
>TRBD1|TRBV18|.|TRBJ2-3
CASSGGQAATDTQYF
TGTGCCAGCTCGGGGGGACAGGCGGCCACAGATACGCAGTATTTT
>TRBD2|TRBV11-2|.|TRBJ2-3
CASSLAGTTHTQYF
TGTGCCAGCAGCTTAGCCGGGACTACGCATACGCAGTATTTT
>.|TRBV25-1|.|TRBJ2-3
CASSEPGKDTQYF
TGTGCCAGCAGTGAGCCAGGAAAGGATACGCAGTATTTT
>.|TRBV29-1|.|TRBJ1-2
CSVDATDANYGYTF
TGCAGCGTTGATGCGACGGACGCTAACTATGGCTACACCTTC
>.|TRBV11-2|.|TRBJ2-5
CASSLDGVETQYF
TGTGCCAGCAGCTTAGATGGGGTGGAGACCCAGTACTTC
>TRBD1|TRBV7-9|.|TRBJ2-5
CASSLGIQGDGETQYF
TGTGCCAGCAGCTTAGGGATACAGGGGGACGGAGAGACCCAGTACTTC
>.|TRBV5-1|.|TRBJ2-7
CASSPEGHYEQYF
TGCGCCAGCAGTCCCGAGGGGCATTACGAGCAGTACTTC
>TRBD1|TRBV19|.|TRBJ1-5
CASSIRGQGAKRTQPQHF
TGTGCCAGTAGTATTCGGGGACAGGGGGCGAAGCGGACCCAGCCCCAGCATTTT
>.|TRBV5-1|.|TRBJ2-3
CASSLTYLDTQYF
TGCGCCAGCAGCCTCACCTACCTAGATACGCAGTATTTT
>.|TRBV10-3|.|TRBJ1-2
CAIRVSRDIYYGYTF
TGTGCCATCAGGGTCTCGCGGGACATATACTATGGCTACACCTTC
>.|TRBV10-2|.|TRBJ1-2
CASSDSPSNYGYTF
TGCGCCAGCAGTGATTCGCCTTCTAACTATGGCTACACCTTC
>TRBD2|TRBV5-4|.|TRBJ2-3
CASSSGLAGKDTQYF
TGTGCCAGCAGCTCGGGACTAGCGGGAAAAGATACGCAGTATTTT
>.|TRBV19|once|TRBJ2-1
CASSRNLQGDPWESLYNEQFF
TGTGCCAGTAGCCGCAACCTACAAGGGGACCCTTGGGAGTCCCTCTACAATGAGCAGTTCTTC
>TRBD2|TRBV4-3|few|TRBJ2-1
CASSQDLGLASNEQFF
TGCGCCAGCAGCCAAGATCTGGGACTAGCGTCAAATGAGCAGTTCTTC